This TCR beta chain was captured by sequencing in a study of cytomegalovirus exposure and HLA in healthy donors (dated by TCRdb to between 2016 and 2019). With respect to the entire study: A later analysis indicated that the 120 validation repertoires were generated on the platform also employed for the 700 or so repertoires of the first cohort. Along with the approximately 650-subject first cohort, a separate validation cohort of about 110 different subjects was used. High-throughput TCR immunosequencing, statistical association of individual TCRs with disease status, and machine learning were combined to predict cytomegalovirus infection status. The study was designed to test whether signatures of past pathogen exposure could be identified by cataloging public T cell receptors. Summary of the overall study and its limitations: Cytomegalovirus status was reported to be diagnosed by the classifier with high specificity and sensitivity in both the original and validation cohorts. While some public TCRs were present in many individuals, most TCR sequences turned up only very rarely across donors. A later analysis had no HLA typing for the validation cohort, so co-occurrence there was scored across all 110 or so repertoires. A later analysis found that TCRs clustered in the first cohort also tended to co-occur in the roughly 120 validation repertoires, with about 94% of cluster scores above 0. A few of the identified cytomegalovirus-associated TCR beta chains were confirmed in vitro to be specific for cytomegalovirus antigens. The authors suggested that the approach could potentially be extended to other disease states and immunological phenotypes. In the study, approximately 160 TCR beta chains were listed as associated with cytomegalovirus.

The donors belonged to the validation cohort of around 120 subjects, which was separate from the roughly 700-subject first cohort. Comment on this clone: Its antigen remains unidentified. No clone much larger than this one lies a single base away; base qualities are absent.

The library was prepared using the immunoSEQ multiplex PCR assay. In the authors' own workflow: A statistical classification framework was built for diagnosing cytomegalovirus status from the catalog of TCR beta chain sequences. TCRdb retrieved this table from immuneACCESS and kept in-frame rearrangements only. Not all clones are present; in checked studies, unresolved V genes account for under half, and no reason is known for the remainder. V and J calls and clone size are as listed in that table; D and trimming were resolved from the DNA. For this sample the table gives about 240,000 clones, of which around nine tenths were detected only once. Around 2.6% of the sample rests with the top ten. Trimming accounts for 5 bases at V and 4 bases at J, while the number of junction bases matched to no gene is 11. Per the germline V gene, MGHDK is the CDR1 and SYGVNS is the CDR2. Spanning cysteine to phenylalanine, the CDR3 consists of 16 amino acids. The only DNA kept is the CDR3, 48 bases in frame from the first base.

Sample: PBMCs. The sequence was obtained from a man aged 18 to 29 in good health and CMV-seronegative. The rearranged segments are TRBV25-1 and TRBJ2-7, with 10 bases matching TRBD2. This receptor carries the CDR3 CASSQAGGIPSYEQYF. The sequenced DNA is TGTGCCAGCAGTCAAGCGGGAGGGATCCCTTCTTACGAGCAGTACTTC.